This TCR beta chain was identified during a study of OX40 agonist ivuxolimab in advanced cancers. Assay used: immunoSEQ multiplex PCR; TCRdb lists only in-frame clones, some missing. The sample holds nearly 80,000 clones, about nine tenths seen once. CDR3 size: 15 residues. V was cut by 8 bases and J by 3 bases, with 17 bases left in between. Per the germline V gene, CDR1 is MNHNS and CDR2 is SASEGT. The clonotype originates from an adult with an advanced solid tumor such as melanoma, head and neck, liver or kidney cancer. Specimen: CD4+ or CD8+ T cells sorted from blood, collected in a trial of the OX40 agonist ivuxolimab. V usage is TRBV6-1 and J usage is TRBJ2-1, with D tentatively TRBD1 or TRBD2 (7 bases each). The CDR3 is CASPAGQIFYNEQFF. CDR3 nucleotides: TGTGCCAGCCCAGCGGGACAGATTTTCTACAATGAGCAGTTCTTC.